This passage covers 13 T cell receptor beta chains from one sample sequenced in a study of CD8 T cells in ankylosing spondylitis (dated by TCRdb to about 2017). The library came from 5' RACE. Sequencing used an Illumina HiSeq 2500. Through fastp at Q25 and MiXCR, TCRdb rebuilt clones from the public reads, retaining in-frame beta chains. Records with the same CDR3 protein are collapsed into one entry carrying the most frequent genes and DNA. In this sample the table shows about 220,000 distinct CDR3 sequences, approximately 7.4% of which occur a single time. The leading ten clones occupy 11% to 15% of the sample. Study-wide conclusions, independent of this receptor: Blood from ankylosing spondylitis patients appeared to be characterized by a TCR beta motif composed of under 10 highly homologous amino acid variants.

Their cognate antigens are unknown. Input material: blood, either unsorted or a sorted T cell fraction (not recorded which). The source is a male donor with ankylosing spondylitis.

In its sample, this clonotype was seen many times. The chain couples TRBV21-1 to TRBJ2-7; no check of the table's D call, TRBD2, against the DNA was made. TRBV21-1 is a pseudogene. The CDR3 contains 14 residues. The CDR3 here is CASSKGLFQDEQYF. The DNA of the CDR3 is TGTGCCAGCAGCAAGGGACTCTTCCAGGACGAGCAGTACTTC.

CDR3 amino acids: CASSQMTGVEDGYTF. The CDR3 region has the DNA TGCGCCAGCAGCCAGATGACAGGGGTGGAGGATGGCTACACCTTC. The V gene is TRBV4-3, the J gene TRBJ1-2; 8 bases fit TRBD1. The J segment lost 6 bases and the V segment lost 3 bases, leaving 9 bases of the junction unmatched. The CDR3 contains 15 residues. Germline CDR1 reads LGHNA; CDR2 reads YSLEER.

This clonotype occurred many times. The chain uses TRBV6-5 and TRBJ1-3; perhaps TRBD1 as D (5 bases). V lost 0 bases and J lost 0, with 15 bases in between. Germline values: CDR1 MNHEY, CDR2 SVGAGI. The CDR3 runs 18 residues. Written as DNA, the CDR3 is TGTGCCAGCAGTTACTCGAATGTCCAGAGGGGCTCTGGAAACACCATATATTTT. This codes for CASSYSNVQRGSGNTIYF.

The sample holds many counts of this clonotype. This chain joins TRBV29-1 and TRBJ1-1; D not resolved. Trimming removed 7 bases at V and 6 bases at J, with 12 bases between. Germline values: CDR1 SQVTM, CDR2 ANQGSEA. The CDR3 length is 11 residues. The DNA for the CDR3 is TGCAGCGCCTGGGCGGTCCCTGAAGCTTTCTTT. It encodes CSAWAVPEAFF.

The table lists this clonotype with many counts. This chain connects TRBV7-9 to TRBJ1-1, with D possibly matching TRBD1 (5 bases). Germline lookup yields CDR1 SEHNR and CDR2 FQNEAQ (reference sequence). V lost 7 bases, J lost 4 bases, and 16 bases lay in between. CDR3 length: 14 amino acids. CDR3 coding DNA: TGTGCCAGCAATGGGGCGGCGGGCAGCACTGAAGCTTTCTTT. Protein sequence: CASNGAAGSTEAFF.

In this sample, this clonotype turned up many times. CDR3 DNA sequence: TGTGCCAGCAGTCCCGGGGAGGAAGCTTTCTTT. Its protein is CASSPGEEAFF. V gene TRBV12-3 or TRBV12-4 combines with J gene TRBJ1-1, with D uncertain. V was trimmed by 5 bases and J by 8 bases, leaving 9 bases between them. This CDR3 is 11 amino acids long.

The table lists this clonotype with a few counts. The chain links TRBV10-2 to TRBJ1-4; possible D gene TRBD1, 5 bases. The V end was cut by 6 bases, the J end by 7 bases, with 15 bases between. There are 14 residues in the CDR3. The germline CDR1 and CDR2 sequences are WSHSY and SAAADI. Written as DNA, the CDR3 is TGCGCCAGCAGGCTGGACAATGAGGGTGAAAAACTGTTTTTT. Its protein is CASRLDNEGEKLFF.

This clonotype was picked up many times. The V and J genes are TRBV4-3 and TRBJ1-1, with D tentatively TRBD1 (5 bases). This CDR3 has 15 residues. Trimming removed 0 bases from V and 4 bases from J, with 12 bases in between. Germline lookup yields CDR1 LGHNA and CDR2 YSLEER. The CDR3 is CASSQDASGPTEAFF. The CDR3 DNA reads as TGCGCCAGCAGCCAAGATGCCTCAGGGCCCACTGAAGCTTTCTTT.

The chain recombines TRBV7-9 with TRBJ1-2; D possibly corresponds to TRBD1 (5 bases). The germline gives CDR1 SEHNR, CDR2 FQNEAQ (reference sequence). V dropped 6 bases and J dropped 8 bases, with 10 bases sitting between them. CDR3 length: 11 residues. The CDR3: CASSLTEGYTF. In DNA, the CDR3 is TGTGCCAGCAGTCTGACAGAGGGCTACACCTTC.

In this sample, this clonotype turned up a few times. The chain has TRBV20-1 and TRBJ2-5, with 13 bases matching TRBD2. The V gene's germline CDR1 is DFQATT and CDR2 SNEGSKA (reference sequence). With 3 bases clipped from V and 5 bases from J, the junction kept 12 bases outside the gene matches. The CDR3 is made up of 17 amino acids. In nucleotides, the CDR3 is TGCAGTGCTAGTTTCCGACTAGCGGGGGGAGTTGCGGAGACCCAGTACTTC. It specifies CSASFRLAGGVAETQYF.

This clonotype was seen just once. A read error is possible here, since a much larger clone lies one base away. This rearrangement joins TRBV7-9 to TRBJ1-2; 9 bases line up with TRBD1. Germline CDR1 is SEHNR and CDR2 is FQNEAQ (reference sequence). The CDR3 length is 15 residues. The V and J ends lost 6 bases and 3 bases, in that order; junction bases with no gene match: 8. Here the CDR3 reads CASSSPGTGHYGYTF. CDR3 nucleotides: TGTGCCAGCAGTTCCCCCGGGACAGGGCACTATGGCTACACCTTC.

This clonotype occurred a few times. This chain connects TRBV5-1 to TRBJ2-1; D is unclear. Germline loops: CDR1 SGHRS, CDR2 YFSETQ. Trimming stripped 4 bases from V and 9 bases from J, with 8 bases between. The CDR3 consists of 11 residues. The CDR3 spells CASSSYPEQFF. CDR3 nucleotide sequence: TGCGCCAGCAGCAGCTATCCTGAGCAGTTCTTC.

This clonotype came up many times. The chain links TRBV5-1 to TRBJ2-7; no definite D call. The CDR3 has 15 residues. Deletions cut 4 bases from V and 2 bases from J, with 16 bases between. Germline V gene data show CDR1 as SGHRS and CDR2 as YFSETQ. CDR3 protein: CASSNPGLIPYEQYF. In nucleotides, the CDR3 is TGCGCCAGCAGCAATCCGGGCTTAATACCCTACGAGCAGTACTTC.